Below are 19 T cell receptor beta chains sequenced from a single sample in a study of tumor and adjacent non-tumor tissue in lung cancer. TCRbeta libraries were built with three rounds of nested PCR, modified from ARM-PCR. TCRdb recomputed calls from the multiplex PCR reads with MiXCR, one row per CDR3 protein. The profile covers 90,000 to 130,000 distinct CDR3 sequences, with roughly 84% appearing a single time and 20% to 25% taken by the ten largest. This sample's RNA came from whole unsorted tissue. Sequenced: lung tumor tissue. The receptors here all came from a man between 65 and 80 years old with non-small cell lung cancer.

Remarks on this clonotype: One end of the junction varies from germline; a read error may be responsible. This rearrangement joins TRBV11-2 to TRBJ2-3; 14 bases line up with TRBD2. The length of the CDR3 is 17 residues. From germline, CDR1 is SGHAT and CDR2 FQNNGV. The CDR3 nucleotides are TGTGTCAGCAGCCATAGACTAGCGGGGGGGTATCGAGATACGCAGTATTTT. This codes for CVSSHRLAGGYRDTQYF. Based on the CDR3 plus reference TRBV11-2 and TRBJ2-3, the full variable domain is EAGVAQSPRYKIIEKRQSVAFWCNPISGHATLYWYQQILGQGPKLLIQFQNNGVVDDSQLPKDRFSAERLKGVDSTLKIQPAKLEDSAVYLCVSSHRLAGGYRDTQYFGPGTRLTVL.

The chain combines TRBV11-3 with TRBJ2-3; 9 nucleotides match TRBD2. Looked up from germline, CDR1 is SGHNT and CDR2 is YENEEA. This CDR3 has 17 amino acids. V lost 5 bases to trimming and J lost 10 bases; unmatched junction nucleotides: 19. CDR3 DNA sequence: TGTGCCAGCAGCCAAGGACTAGCGTGGTCGGGATCAAATGCGCAGTATTTT. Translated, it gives CASSQGLAWSGSNAQYF.

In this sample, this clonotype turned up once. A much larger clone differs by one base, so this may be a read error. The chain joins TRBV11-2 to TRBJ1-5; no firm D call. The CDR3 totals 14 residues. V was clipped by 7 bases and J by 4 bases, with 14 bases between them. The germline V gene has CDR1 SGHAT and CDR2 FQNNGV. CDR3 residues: CASISSWGNQPQHF. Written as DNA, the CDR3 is TGTGCCAGCATCTCTTCCTGGGGAAATCAGCCCCAGCATTTT.

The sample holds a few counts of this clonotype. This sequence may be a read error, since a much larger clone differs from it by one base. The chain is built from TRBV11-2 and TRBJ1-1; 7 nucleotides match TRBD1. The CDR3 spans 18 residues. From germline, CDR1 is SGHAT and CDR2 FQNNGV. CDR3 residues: CASSRGGAGPWGNTEPFF. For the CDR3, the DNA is TGTGCCAGCAGTCGAGGGGGCGCAGGTCCTTGGGGGAACACTGAACCTTTCTTT.

CDR3 region: CVRSLGPDKRYGYTF. CDR3 in DNA: TGTGTCAGGAGCTTAGGACCGGACAAGCGGTATGGCTACACCTTC. The chain links TRBV5-6 to TRBJ1-2, with D possibly matching TRBD1 (5 bases). Germline V gene lookup returns CDR1 SGHDT and CDR2 YYEEEE. The CDR3 is 15 residues long.

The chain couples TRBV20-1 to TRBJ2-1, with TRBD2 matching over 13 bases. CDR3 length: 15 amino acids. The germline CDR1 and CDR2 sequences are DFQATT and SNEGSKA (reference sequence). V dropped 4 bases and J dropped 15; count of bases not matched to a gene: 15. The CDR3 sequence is CSANTAGLAGETPFF. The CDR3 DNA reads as TGCAGTGCTAACACTGCCGGACTAGCGGGAGAAACCCCGTTCTTC.

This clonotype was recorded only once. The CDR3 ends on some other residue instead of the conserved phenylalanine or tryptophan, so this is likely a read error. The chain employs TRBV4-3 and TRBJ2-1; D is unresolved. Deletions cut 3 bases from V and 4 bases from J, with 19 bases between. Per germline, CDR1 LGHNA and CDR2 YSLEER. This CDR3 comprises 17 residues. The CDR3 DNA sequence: TGCGCCAGCAGCCATGACCCAGCAGGAGCTGAATACAATGAGCAGTTCTTA. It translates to CASSHDPAGAEYNEQFL.

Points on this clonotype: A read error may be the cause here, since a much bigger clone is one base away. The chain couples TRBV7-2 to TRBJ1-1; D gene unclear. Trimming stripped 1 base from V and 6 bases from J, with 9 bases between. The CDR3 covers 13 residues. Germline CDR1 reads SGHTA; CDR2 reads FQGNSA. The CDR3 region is CASSLVDKSEAFF. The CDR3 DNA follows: TGTGCCAGCAGCTTAGTCGACAAGTCTGAAGCTTTCTTT.

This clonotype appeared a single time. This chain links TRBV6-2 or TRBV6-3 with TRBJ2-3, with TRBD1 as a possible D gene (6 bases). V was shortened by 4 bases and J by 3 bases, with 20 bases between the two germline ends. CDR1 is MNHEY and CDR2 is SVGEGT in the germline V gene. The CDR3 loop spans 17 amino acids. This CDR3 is CASSSGSGQSSTDTQYF. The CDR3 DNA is TGTGCCAGCAGTTCGGGATCAGGACAGTCTAGTACAGATACGCAGTATTTT.

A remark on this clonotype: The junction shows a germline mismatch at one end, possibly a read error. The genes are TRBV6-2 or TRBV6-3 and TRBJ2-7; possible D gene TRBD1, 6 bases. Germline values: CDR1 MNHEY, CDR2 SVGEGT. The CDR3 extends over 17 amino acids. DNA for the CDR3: TGCGCCAGCAGGTACGGTACCAGGGGATATTCCTCCTACGAGCAGTACTTC. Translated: CASRYGTRGYSSYEQYF.

DNA for the CDR3: TGTGCCAGCAGCTTATATTCCGGATGGAATGAAAAACTGTTTTTT. It codes for CASSLYSGWNEKLFF. The V gene is TRBV6-2 or TRBV6-3, the J gene TRBJ1-4; unclear D gene. CDR1 is MNHEY, CDR2 SVGEGT, per germline. The CDR3 loop spans 15 amino acids. Trimming cost V 6 bases and J 5 bases, with 16 bases left between them.

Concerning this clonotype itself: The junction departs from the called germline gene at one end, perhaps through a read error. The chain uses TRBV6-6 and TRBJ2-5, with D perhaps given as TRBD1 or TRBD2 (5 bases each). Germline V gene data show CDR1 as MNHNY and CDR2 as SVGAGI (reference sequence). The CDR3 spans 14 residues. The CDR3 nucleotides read TGTGCCAGCAGTTATGTGGGGACCCAAGAGACCCATTACTTC. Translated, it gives CASSYVGTQETHYF.

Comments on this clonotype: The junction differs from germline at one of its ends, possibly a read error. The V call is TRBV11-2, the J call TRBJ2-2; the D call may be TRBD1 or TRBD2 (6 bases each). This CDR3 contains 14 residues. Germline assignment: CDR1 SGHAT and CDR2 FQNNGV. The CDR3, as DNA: TGTACCAGTAGCCTGGACAGTCAGTCCGGGGGGCTGTTTTTT. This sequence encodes CTSSLDSQSGGLFF.

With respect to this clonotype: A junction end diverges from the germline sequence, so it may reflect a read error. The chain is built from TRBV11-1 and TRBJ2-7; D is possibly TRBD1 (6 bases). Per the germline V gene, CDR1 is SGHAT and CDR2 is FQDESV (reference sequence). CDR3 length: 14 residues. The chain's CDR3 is CAIQPPGQSYKQYF. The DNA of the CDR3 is TGTGCCATCCAACCTCCAGGACAGAGCTACAAGCAGTACTTC.

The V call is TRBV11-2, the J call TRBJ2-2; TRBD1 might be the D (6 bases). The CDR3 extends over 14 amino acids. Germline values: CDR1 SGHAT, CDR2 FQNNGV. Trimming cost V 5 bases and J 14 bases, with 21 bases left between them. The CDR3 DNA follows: TGTGCCAGCAGCCTGGACAGTAAGTCCGTGGAACTGTTTTTT. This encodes CASSLDSKSVELFF. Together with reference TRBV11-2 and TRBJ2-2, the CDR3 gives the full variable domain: EAGVAQSPRYKIIEKRQSVAFWCNPISGHATLYWYQQILGQGPKLLIQFQNNGVVDDSQLPKDRFSAERLKGVDSTLKIQPAKLEDSAVYLCASSLDSKSVELFFGEGSRLTVL.

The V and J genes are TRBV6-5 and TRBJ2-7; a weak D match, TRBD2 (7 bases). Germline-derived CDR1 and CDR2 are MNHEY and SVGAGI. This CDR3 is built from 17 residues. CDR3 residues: CVSIRLAGGTSSYEQYF. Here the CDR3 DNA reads TGTGTCAGTATACGACTAGCCGGCGGGACAAGCTCCTACGAGCAGTACTTC.

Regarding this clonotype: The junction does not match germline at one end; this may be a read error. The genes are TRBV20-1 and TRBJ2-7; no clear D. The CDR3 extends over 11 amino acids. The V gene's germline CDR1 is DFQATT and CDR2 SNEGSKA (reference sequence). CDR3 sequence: CNASTVSEQYF. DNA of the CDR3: TGCAATGCTAGTACAGTCTCCGAGCAATACTTC.

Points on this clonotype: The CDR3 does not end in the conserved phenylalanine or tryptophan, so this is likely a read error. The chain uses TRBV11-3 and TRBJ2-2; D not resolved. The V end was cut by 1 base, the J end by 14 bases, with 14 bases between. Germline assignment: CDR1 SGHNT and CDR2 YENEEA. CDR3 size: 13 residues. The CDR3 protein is CASSLAPPGHLFL. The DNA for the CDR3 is TGTGCCAGCAGCTTAGCTCCCCCCGGGCACCTGTTTTTA.

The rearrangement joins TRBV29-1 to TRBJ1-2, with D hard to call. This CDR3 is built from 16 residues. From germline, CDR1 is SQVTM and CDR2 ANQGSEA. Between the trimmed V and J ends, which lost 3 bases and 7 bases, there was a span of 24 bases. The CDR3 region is CSVDPYQSSREVGYTF. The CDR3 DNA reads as TGCAGCGTTGACCCCTATCAATCCTCGAGAGAAGTTGGCTACACCTTC.